Sequencing of this TCR beta chain was carried out in a study of cytomegalovirus exposure and HLA in healthy donors. This CDR3 is built from 14 residues. The germline V gene has CDR1 MRHNA and CDR2 SNTAGT. The J segment lost 6 bases and the V segment lost 3 bases, leaving 5 bases of the junction unmatched. Profiling relied on immunoSEQ multiplex PCR, and the TCRdb table lists in-frame clones only, not all of them. The table has about 160,000 clones, about nine tenths seen once. This sequence was found in a woman aged 25 to 39 in good health and CMV-seronegative. This chain links TRBV6-4 with TRBJ1-5, with 7 positions matching TRBD1. Sequencing used PBMCs. CDR3 bases: TGTGCCAGCAGTGAAGTAGGGGGCGGTCAGCCCCAGCATTTT. Its translation is CASSEVGGGQPQHF.